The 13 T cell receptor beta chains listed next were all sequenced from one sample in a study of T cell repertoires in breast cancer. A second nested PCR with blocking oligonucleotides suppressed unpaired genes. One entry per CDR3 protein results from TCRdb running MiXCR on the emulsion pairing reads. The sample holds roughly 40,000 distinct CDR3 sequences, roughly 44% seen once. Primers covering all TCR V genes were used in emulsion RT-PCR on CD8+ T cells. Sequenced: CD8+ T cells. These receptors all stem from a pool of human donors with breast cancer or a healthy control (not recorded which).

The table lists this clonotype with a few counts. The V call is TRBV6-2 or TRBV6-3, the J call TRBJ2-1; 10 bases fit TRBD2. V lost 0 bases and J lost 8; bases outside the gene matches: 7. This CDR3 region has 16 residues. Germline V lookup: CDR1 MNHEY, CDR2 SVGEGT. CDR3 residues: CASSYSGLAGDDEQFF. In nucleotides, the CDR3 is TGTGCCAGCAGTTACTCTGGGCTAGCGGGGGATGATGAGCAGTTCTTC.

Here the CDR3 reads CASSLDIRNSPLHF. The CDR3 coding sequence is TGTGCCAGCAGTTTGGACATCCGGAACTCACCCCTCCACTTT. The V call is TRBV28, the J call TRBJ1-6; TRBD1 is a possible D gene (5 bases). There are 14 residues in the CDR3. Germline V gene data show CDR1 as MDHEN and CDR2 as SYDVKM. V was trimmed by 3 bases and J by 10 bases, leaving 13 bases between them.

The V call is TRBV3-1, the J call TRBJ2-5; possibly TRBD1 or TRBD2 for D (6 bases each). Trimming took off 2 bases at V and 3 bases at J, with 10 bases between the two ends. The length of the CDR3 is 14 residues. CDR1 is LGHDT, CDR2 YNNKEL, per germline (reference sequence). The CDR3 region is CASSQSGGKETQYF. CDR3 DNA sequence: TGTGCCAGCAGCCAATCCGGGGGCAAAGAGACCCAGTACTTC.

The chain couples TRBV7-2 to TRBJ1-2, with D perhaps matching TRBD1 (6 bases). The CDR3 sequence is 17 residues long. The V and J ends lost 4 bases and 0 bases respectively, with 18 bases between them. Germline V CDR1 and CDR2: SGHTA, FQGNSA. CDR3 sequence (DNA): TGTGCCAGCAGCTCCACAGGGCCTCGGGCTACTAACTATGGCTACACCTTC. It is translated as CASSSTGPRATNYGYTF.

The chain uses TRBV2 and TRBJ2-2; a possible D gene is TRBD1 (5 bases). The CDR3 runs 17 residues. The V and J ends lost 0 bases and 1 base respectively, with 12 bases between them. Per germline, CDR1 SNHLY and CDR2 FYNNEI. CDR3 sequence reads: CASSEAQTDLNTGELFF. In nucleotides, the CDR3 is TGTGCCAGCAGTGAAGCTCAGACAGACCTGAACACCGGGGAGCTGTTTTTT. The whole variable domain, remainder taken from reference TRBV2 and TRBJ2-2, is EPEVTQTPSHQVTQMGQEVILRCVPISNHLYFYWYRQILGQKVEFLVSFYNNEISEKSEIFDDQFSVERPDGSNFTLKIRSTKLEDSAMYFCASSEAQTDLNTGELFFGEGSRLTVL.

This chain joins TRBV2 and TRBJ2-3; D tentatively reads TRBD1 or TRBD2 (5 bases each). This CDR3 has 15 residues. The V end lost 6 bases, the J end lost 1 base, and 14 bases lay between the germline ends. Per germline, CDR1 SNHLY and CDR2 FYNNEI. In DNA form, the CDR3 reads TGTGCCAGCAGACCCTTCCGGGACGGCACAGATACGCAGTATTTT. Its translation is CASRPFRDGTDTQYF.

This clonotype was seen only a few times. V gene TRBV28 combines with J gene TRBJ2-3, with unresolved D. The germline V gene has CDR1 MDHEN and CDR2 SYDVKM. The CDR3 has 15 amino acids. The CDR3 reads CVVCRLGSCTEAQYF. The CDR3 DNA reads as TGTGTCGTTTGCCGCCTAGGATCTTGCACAGAGGCGCAGTATTTT.

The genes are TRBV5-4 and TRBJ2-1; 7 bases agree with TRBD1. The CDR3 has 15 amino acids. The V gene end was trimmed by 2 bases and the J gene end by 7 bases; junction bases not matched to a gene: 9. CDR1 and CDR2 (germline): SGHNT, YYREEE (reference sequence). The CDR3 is CASSLEGARSNEQFF. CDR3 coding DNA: TGTGCCAGCAGCTTAGAGGGGGCACGATCGAATGAGCAGTTCTTC.

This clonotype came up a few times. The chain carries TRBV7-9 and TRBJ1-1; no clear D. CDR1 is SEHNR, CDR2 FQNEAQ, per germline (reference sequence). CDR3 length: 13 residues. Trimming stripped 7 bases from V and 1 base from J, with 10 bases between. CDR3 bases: TGTGCCAGCACTGTCGATCCGAACACTGAAGCTTTCTTT. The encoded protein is CASTVDPNTEAFF.

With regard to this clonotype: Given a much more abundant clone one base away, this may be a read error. The CDR3 protein is CASSLFYKQYF. CDR3 coding DNA: TGTGCCAGCAGTTTATTTTACAAGCAGTACTTC. V and J are TRBV28 and TRBJ2-7; D is unresolved. Trimming pared 1 base from V and 8 bases from J, leaving 6 bases between. The CDR3 sequence is 11 residues long. Per germline, CDR1 MDHEN and CDR2 SYDVKM.

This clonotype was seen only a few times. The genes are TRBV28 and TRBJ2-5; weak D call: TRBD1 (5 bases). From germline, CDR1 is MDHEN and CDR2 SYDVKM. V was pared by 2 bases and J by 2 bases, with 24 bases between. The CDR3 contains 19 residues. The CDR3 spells CASSLARGETANRQETQYF. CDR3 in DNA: TGTGCCAGCAGTTTAGCCCGTGGTGAGACAGCTAACCGACAAGAGACCCAGTACTTC.

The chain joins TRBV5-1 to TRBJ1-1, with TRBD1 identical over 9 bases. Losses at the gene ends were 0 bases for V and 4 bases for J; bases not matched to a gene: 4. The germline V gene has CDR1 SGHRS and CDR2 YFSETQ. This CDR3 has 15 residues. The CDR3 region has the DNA TGCGCCAGCAGCTTGGGGGGACAGGGATCCACTGAAGCTTTCTTT. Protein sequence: CASSLGGQGSTEAFF.

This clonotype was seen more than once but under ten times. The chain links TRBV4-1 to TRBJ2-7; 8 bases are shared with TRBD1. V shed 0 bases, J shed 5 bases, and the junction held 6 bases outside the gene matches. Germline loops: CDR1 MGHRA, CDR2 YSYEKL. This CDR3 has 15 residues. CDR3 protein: CASSQDPQGADEQYF. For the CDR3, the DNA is TGCGCCAGCAGCCAAGATCCCCAGGGGGCGGACGAGCAGTACTTC.